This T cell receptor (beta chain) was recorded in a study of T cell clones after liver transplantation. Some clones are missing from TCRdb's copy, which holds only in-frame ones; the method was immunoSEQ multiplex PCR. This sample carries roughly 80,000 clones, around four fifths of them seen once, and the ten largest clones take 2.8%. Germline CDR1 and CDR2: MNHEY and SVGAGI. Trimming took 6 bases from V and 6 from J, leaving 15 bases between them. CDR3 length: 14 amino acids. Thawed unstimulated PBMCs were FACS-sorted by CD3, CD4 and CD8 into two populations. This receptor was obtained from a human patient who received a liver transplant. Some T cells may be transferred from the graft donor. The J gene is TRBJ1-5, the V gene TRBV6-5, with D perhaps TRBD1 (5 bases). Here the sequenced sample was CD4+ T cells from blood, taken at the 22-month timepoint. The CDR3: CASRAGGTGQPQHF. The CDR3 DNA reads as TGTGCCAGCAGAGCGGGGGGGACTGGTCAGCCCCAGCATTTT.